The subject of this entry is one TCR beta chain. Its cognate antigen is unknown. It was from whole blood, with no T cell sorting, that total RNA was isolated. The source of the sample is a study of monozygotic twins with inflammatory bowel disease. TCRalpha and TCRbeta cDNA was put through two nested PCRs of 16 and 9 cycles. TCRdb re-called the 5' RACE reads; one entry per CDR3 protein, DNA not given. The sample includes tens of thousands of distinct CDR3 sequences. This CDR3 has 13 amino acids. Germline CDR1 reads KGHSH; CDR2 reads LQKENI. Notes on the study in general: There were differing immunosuppressive treatments, which may have added variability to patient repertoires.

This rearrangement joins TRBV18 to TRBJ2-1. Sequencing used blood. The sequence came from a human donor with ulcerative colitis or Crohn's disease, or a healthy co-twin of an affected twin (not recorded which). The CDR3 here is CASSPPNYNEQFF. Full variable domain (remainder filled in from reference TRBV18 and TRBJ2-1): NAGVMQNPRHLVRRRGQEARLRCSPMKGHSHVYWYRQLPEEGLKFMVYLQKENIIDESGMPKERFSAEFPKEGPSILRIQQVVRGDSAAYFCASSPPNYNEQFFGPGTRLTVL.